The next 30 T cell receptor beta chains were all read from a single sample in a study of vaccination and CD4 T cells after COVID-19. Cultured CD4+ T cell DNA underwent sequencing with the Oncomine TCR Beta short-read assay. TCRdb itself ran the PCR reads through MiXCR, one entry per CDR3 protein. The sample carries about 20,000 distinct CDR3 sequences, about 43% recorded once. These receptors lack a known antigen. The treatment denotes: 10-day PBMC culture with coronavirus spike peptide pools or control peptides (ViraFEST assay). This material consisted of CD4+ T cells from blood, cultured in vitro, taken after SARS-CoV-2 vaccination. The receptors derive from a human donor who had recovered from COVID-19.

The chain uses TRBV5-4 and TRBJ2-7; D not resolved. Germline assignment: CDR1 SGHNT and CDR2 YYREEE (reference sequence). CDR3 length equals 14 residues. V was clipped by 1 base and J by 1 base, with 9 bases between them. CDR3 region: CASSLSQESYEQYF. CDR3 in DNA: TGTGCCAGCAGCTTGAGTCAGGAGTCCTACGAGCAGTACTTC. The full variable domain, with the rest looked up from reference TRBV5-4 and TRBJ2-7, is ETGVTQSPTHLIKTRGQQVTLRCSSQSGHNTVSWYQQALGQGPQFIFQYYREEENGRGNFPPRFSGLQFPNYSSELNVNALELDDSALYLCASSLSQESYEQYFGPGTRLTVT.

DNA of the CDR3: TGTGCCTGGGCTCCTCCGGACCCGTGGGAGACCCAGTACTTC. Residues: CAWAPPDPWETQYF. The V and J genes are TRBV30 and TRBJ2-5; D ambiguous. Germline assignment: CDR1 GTSNPN and CDR2 SVGIG (reference sequence). The CDR3 is made up of 14 amino acids. V was pared by 5 bases and J by 5 bases, with 18 bases between.

J is TRBJ1-5 and V is TRBV19, with D possibly matching TRBD1 (6 bases). The germline V gene encodes CDR1 LNHDA and CDR2 SQIVND (reference sequence). The V end lost 3 bases, the J end lost 7 bases, and 13 bases lay between the germline ends. CDR3 length: 14 residues. CDR3 sequence (DNA): TGTGCCAGTAGTATTCGGGGGCCTGGGCAGCCCCAGCATTTT. This translates into CASSIRGPGQPQHF.

The rearrangement uses TRBV12-3 or TRBV12-4 and TRBJ2-5, with a possible D match to TRBD1 (6 bases). Trimming cost V 4 bases and J 4 bases, with 13 bases left between them. The CDR3 spans 14 residues. The CDR3 coding sequence is TGTGCCAGCAGTTATCAAGGGGGTCCAGAGACCCAGTACTTC. This codes for CASSYQGGPETQYF.

V gene TRBV12-3 or TRBV12-4 combines with J gene TRBJ1-2; D remains ambiguous. V lost 6 bases to trimming and J lost 2 bases, with 7 bases between them. CDR3 length: 12 amino acids. CDR3 DNA: TGTGCCAGCAGCCGGGCAAACTATGGCTACACCTTC. Translation gives CASSRANYGYTF.

This clonotype was observed a handful of times. V and J are TRBV20-1 and TRBJ1-2; a possible D gene is TRBD1 (6 bases). V lost 5 bases and J 2 bases, leaving 15 bases between the germline ends. The V gene's germline CDR1 is DFQATT and CDR2 SNEGSKA (reference sequence). This CDR3 spans 14 amino acids. CDR3 nucleotides: TGCAGTGCTGGCGGGGGGGGGGCAAACTATGGCTACACCTTC. Protein product: CSAGGGGANYGYTF.

V gene TRBV6-1 combines with J gene TRBJ1-2; 7 bases align to TRBD1. This CDR3 has 15 amino acids. Germline CDR1 is MNHNS and CDR2 is SASEGT. J was trimmed by 0 bases and V by 6 bases; bases with no gene match: 7. In DNA form, the CDR3 reads TGTGCCAGCAGCGGACAGGCCCTCGCTAACTATGGCTACACCTTC. It codes for CASSGQALANYGYTF.

This clonotype turned up a few times. The chain employs TRBV7-9 and TRBJ1-1, with D possibly being TRBD1 (6 bases). This CDR3 contains 14 residues. Germline CDR1 reads SEHNR; CDR2 reads FQNEAQ (reference sequence). V lost 4 bases to trimming and J lost 5 bases, with 14 bases between them. CDR3 sequence (DNA): TGTGCCAGCAGCTGGGAGACAGGATGGACTGAAGCTTTCTTT. Its translation is CASSWETGWTEAFF.

The chain employs TRBV2 and TRBJ1-5; 9 bases map to TRBD1. The V gene's germline CDR1 is SNHLY and CDR2 FYNNEI. V trimming: 6 bases; J trimming: 7 bases; junction bases outside the gene matches: 10. This CDR3 spans 15 amino acids. CDR3 in DNA: TGTGCCAGCAGCCTCACAGGGGGCGTAGGCCAGCCCCAGCATTTT. Its translation: CASSLTGGVGQPQHF.

V is TRBV20-1 and J is TRBJ2-6; D possibly corresponds to TRBD2 (6 bases). The CDR3 extends over 18 amino acids. Germline-derived CDR1 and CDR2 are DFQATT and SNEGSKA (reference sequence). Trimming left V 0 bases short and J 3 bases short, with 18 bases between. CDR3 in amino acids: CSARETGVSVGGANVLTF. CDR3 bases: TGCAGTGCTAGAGAGACGGGGGTTAGCGTCGGTGGGGCCAACGTCCTGACTTTC.

This clonotype was detected only a few times. The chain couples TRBV7-9 to TRBJ1-2, with D hard to call. Trimming pared 5 bases from V and 2 bases from J, leaving 12 bases between. The CDR3 covers 14 residues. The germline V gene has CDR1 SEHNR and CDR2 FQNEAQ (reference sequence). CDR3 residues: CASSPRGTNYGYTF. DNA of the CDR3: TGTGCCAGCAGCCCCCGTGGCACGAACTATGGCTACACCTTC.

This clonotype came up a few times. The chain links TRBV20-1 to TRBJ1-2, with TRBD1 matching over 11 bases. V gave up 6 bases and J gave up 2 bases; unmatched junction bases: 8. Germline assignment: CDR1 DFQATT and CDR2 SNEGSKA (reference sequence). The length of the CDR3 is 15 residues. The CDR3 DNA reads as TGCAGTGCCCCCCCTGGGACAGGGGGAAACTATGGCTACACCTTC. This sequence encodes CSAPPGTGGNYGYTF.

The V call is TRBV7-3, the J call TRBJ2-2; 9 bases are shared with TRBD1. CDR3 size: 16 residues. The junction had 6 bases not matched to a gene; V was cut back by 5 bases and J by 2 bases. CDR1 is SGHTA and CDR2 is FQGTGA in the germline V gene. The CDR3: CASSLGTGQNTGELFF. The CDR3 nucleotides are TGTGCCAGCAGCCTCGGGACAGGGCAAAACACCGGGGAGCTGTTTTTT.

This clonotype appeared once. This chain links TRBV11-2 with TRBJ2-5; D is unresolved. Germline CDR1 SGHAT, CDR2 FQNNGV. V was trimmed by 5 bases and J by 1 base, leaving 8 bases between them. The CDR3 sequence is 13 residues long. CDR3 in DNA: TGTGCCAGCAGCACCCCGGCCCAAGAGACCCAGTACTTC. Translation: CASSTPAQETQYF.

V gene TRBV6-1 combines with J gene TRBJ1-1, with D possibly being TRBD1 (6 bases). The CDR3 length is 20 residues. V was clipped by 6 bases and J by 1 base, with 30 bases between them. Germline-derived CDR1 and CDR2 are MNHNS and SASEGT. CDR3 nucleotide sequence: TGTGCCAGCAGACGGTTTGAAACTTCATGGGGGGGGCCCTCGAACACTGAAGCTTTCTTT. It encodes CASRRFETSWGGPSNTEAFF.

V gene TRBV7-3 combines with J gene TRBJ2-3; D tentatively reads TRBD1 or TRBD2 (5 bases each). V was pared by 5 bases and J by 2 bases, with 14 bases between. Germline loops: CDR1 SGHTA, CDR2 FQGTGA. The CDR3 consists of 15 residues. CDR3 sequence reads: CASSPTGRATDTQYF. The CDR3 DNA reads as TGTGCCAGCAGCCCGACGGGGCGCGCCACAGATACGCAGTATTTT.

This clonotype has just a few counts. This chain connects TRBV7-6 to TRBJ2-5, with 9 positions matching TRBD2. V dropped 1 base and J dropped 3; count of bases not matched to a gene: 0. The CDR3 is made up of 14 amino acids. CDR1 and CDR2 from the germline V gene are SGHVS and FNYEAQ. CDR3 sequence: CASSLVAGEETQYF. The CDR3 coding sequence is TGTGCCAGCAGCTTAGTAGCGGGAGAAGAGACCCAGTACTTC.

The rearrangement joins TRBV6-1 to TRBJ1-6; the match to TRBD1 covers 7 bases. This CDR3 is 14 amino acids long. J was trimmed by 9 bases and V by 6 bases; bases with no gene match: 8. CDR1 is MNHNS and CDR2 is SASEGT in the germline V gene. The CDR3 DNA sequence: TGTGCCAGCAGCCGAGACAGGGTCGGTTCACCCCTCCACTTT. It translates to CASSRDRVGSPLHF.

This clonotype was picked up one time. The V gene is TRBV19, the J gene TRBJ2-7; tentative D call: TRBD2 (5 bases). V shed 5 bases and J shed 7 bases, with 18 bases lying between them. The CDR3 has 14 amino acids. Germline assignment: CDR1 LNHDA and CDR2 SQIVND (reference sequence). The CDR3: CASSLGRDSYEQYF. DNA for the CDR3: TGTGCCAGTAGTCTCGGACGGGATAGTTATGAGCAGTACTTC. The whole variable domain, remainder taken from reference TRBV19 and TRBJ2-7, is DGGITQSPKYLFRKEGQNVTLSCEQNLNHDAMYWYRQDPGQGLRLIYYSQIVNDFQKGDIAEGYSVSREKKESFPLTVTSAQKNPTAFYLCASSLGRDSYEQYFGPGTRLTVT.

The CDR3 protein is CSAERGGRSDTQYF. The CDR3, as DNA: TGCAGTGCGGAGCGGGGGGGTCGGTCAGATACGCAGTATTTT. The genes are TRBV20-1 and TRBJ2-3; TRBD2 matches 10 bases. This CDR3 comprises 14 residues. The trim removed 6 bases at V and 4 bases at J, leaving 7 bases unmatched. Germline assignment: CDR1 DFQATT and CDR2 SNEGSKA (reference sequence).

The count of this clonotype is one. This chain links TRBV6-2 or TRBV6-3 with TRBJ1-2, with a tentative D call TRBD1 (5 bases). Germline V lookup: CDR1 MNHEY, CDR2 SVGEGT. CDR3 length: 15 amino acids. V shed 6 bases and J shed 2 bases, with 16 bases lying between them. Written as DNA, the CDR3 is TGTGCCAGCAGCCGCCTCGGGGACGGGAACTATGGCTACACCTTC. Its protein product is CASSRLGDGNYGYTF.

This clonotype was found a few times. The chain uses TRBV6-1 and TRBJ2-7; tentatively, D is TRBD1 (5 bases). The CDR3 totals 11 residues. The germline gives CDR1 MNHNS, CDR2 SASEGT. V lost 7 bases and J lost 4, with 8 bases in between. The CDR3 DNA reads as TGTGCCAGCACCGACAGTTACGAGCAGTACTTC. Amino acids: CASTDSYEQYF.

The genes are TRBV7-8 and TRBJ1-1; the D gene is possibly TRBD1 (6 bases). CDR3 length: 16 amino acids. Trimming took off 1 base at V and 2 bases at J, with 14 bases between the two ends. CDR1 is SGHVS and CDR2 is FQNEAQ in the germline V gene. The CDR3 protein is CASSLVGGAGNTEAFF. Here the CDR3 DNA reads TGTGCCAGCAGCTTAGTGGGGGGCGCGGGAAACACTGAAGCTTTCTTT.

The chain recombines TRBV2 with TRBJ2-3; D perhaps matches TRBD2 (6 bases). Trimming cost V 9 bases and J 1 base, with 11 bases left between them. The germline gives CDR1 SNHLY, CDR2 FYNNEI. CDR3 length: 13 amino acids. CDR3 sequence (DNA): TGTGCCAGTGAGGCTAGCGGCACAGATACGCAGTATTTT. It specifies CASEASGTDTQYF.

The chain couples TRBV6-2 or TRBV6-3 to TRBJ1-6; TRBD1 aligns across 7 bases. V shed 5 bases and J 10 bases; nucleotides not matched to a gene: 5. Germline V gene sequence: CDR1 MNHEY, CDR2 SVGEGT. The CDR3 length is 13 residues. The DNA for the CDR3 is TGTGCCAGCAGTACCACAGGGGACTCACCCCTCCACTTT. This translates into CASSTTGDSPLHF.

J is TRBJ1-5 and V is TRBV15; D not resolved. Trimming took off 0 bases at V and 3 bases at J, with 9 bases between the two ends. CDR1 is LNHNV and CDR2 is YYDKDF in the germline V gene (reference sequence). This CDR3 contains 15 residues. The CDR3: CATSRDFSPNQPQHF. The CDR3 DNA reads TGTGCCACCAGCAGAGATTTCAGCCCCAATCAGCCCCAGCATTTT.

This rearrangement joins TRBV12-3 or TRBV12-4 to TRBJ2-7; 7 bases map to TRBD2. V was pared by 3 bases and J by 0 bases, with 2 bases of the junction left unmatched. This CDR3 is 14 amino acids long. The CDR3 is CASSLAGVSYEQYF. Here the CDR3 DNA reads TGTGCCAGCAGTTTGGCGGGAGTCTCCTACGAGCAGTACTTC.

In its sample, this clonotype was seen a few times. The J gene is TRBJ2-1, the V gene TRBV20-1; TRBD2 might be the D (5 bases). V was pared by 0 bases and J by 4 bases, with 13 bases between. The CDR3 runs 15 residues. Germline-derived CDR1 and CDR2 are DFQATT and SNEGSKA (reference sequence). The CDR3 loop reads CSARDRGMPYNEQFF. The CDR3 nucleotides read TGCAGTGCTAGAGATCGGGGTATGCCTTACAATGAGCAGTTCTTC.

The table lists this clonotype with a few counts. The chain has TRBV28 and TRBJ1-1; tentative D call: TRBD1 (5 bases). CDR1 is MDHEN, CDR2 SYDVKM, per germline. The CDR3 is 15 amino acids. Trimming left V 3 bases short and J 2 bases short, with 13 bases between. CDR3 in amino acids: CASSLSGTENTEAFF. The CDR3 nucleotides read TGTGCCAGCAGTTTGAGTGGGACGGAAAACACTGAAGCTTTCTTT.

This chain connects TRBV10-3 to TRBJ2-1; 11 bases match TRBD2. The CDR3 has 18 residues. Germline V gene lookup returns CDR1 ENHRY and CDR2 SYGVKD. V shed 7 bases and J 0 bases; nucleotides not matched to a gene: 11. The CDR3 nucleotides are TGTGCCATCAAAAGTGACGCTAGCGGGGGGAGCTCCTACAATGAGCAGTTCTTC. This encodes CAIKSDASGGSSYNEQFF.